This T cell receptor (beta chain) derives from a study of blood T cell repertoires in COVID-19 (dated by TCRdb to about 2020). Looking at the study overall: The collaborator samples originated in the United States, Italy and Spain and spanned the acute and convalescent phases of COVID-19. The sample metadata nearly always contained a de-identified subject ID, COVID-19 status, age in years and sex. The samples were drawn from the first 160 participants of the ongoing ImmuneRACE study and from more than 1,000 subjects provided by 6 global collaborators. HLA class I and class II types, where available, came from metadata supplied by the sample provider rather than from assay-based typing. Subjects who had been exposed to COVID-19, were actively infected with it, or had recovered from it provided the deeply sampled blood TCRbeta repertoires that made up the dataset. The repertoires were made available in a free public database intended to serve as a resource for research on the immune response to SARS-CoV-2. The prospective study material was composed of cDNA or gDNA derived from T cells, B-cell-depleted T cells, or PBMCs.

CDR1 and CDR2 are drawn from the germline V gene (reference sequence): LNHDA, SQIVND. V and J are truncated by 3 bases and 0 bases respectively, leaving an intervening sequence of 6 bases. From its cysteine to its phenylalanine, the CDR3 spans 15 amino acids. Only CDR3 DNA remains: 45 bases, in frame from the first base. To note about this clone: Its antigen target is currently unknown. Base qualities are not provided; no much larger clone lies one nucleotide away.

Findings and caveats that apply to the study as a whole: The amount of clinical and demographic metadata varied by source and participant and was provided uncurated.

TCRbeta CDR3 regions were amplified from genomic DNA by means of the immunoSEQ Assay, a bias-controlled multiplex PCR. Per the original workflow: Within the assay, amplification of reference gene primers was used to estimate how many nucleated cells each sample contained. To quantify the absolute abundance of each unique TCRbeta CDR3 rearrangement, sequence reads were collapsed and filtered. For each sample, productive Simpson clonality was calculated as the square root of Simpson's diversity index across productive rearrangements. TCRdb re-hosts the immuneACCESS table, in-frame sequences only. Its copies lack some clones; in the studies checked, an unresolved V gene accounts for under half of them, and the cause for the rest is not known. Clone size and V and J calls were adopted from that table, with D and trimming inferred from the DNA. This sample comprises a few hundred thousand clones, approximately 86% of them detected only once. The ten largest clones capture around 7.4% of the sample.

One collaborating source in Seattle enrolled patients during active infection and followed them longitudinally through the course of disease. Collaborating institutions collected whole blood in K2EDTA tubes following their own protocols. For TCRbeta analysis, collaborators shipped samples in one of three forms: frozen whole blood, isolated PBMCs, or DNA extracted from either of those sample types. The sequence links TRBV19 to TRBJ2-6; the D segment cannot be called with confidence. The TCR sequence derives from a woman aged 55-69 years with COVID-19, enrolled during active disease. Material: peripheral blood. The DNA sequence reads TGTGCCAGTAGTATGGGCACCTCTGGGGCCAACGTCCTGACTTTC. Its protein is CASSMGTSGANVLTF.